This T cell receptor (beta chain) was found in a study of T cell clones after liver transplantation. TCRdb's copy holds only in-frame clones and misses some; the assay was immunoSEQ multiplex PCR. The sample has 85,000 to 130,000 clones, around 83% seen once. Germline CDR1 ENHRY, CDR2 SYGVKD. The J segment lost 6 bases and the V segment lost 3 bases, leaving 9 bases of the junction unmatched. This CDR3 region has 17 residues. The sequence was obtained from a human donor who received a liver transplant. V and J are TRBV10-3 and TRBJ2-6, with 9 bases that match TRBD1. This specimen consisted of CD4+ T cells from blood, obtained before liver transplant. This chain's CDR3 is CAISELQGAGVANVLTF. The CDR3 nucleotides are TGTGCCATCAGTGAACTACAGGGGGCTGGGGTGGCCAACGTCCTGACTTTC.